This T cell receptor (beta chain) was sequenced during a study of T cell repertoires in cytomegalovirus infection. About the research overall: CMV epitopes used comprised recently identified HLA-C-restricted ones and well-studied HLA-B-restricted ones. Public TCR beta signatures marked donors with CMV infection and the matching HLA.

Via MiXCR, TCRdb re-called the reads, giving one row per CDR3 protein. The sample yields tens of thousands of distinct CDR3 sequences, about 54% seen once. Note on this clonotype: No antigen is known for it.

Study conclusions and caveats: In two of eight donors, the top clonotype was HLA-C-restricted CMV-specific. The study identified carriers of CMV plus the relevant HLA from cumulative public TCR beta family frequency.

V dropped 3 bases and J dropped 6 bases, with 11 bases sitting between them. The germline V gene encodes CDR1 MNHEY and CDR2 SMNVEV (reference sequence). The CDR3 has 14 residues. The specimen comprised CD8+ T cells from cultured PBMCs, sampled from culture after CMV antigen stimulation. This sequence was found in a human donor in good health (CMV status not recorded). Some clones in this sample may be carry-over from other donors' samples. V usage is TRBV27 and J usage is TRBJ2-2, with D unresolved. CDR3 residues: CASSLARSAGELFF. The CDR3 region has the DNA TGTGCCAGCAGTTTGGCTAGGTCTGCCGGGGAGCTGTTTTTT.